A single sample is the source of the 28 T cell receptor beta chains below, sequenced in a study of low-dose radiotherapy and immunotherapy resistance in tumors. Time point indicated: after trial treatment. As to treatment: LDRT plus nivolumab, ipilimumab, low-dose cyclophosphamide and aspirin (RACIN trial). TRAV- and TRBV-specific primers, spanning alpha and beta chains, primed first-strand cDNA. Both a constant-region primer and a V-primer adapter served to amplify TCRs across roughly 21 PCR cycles. TCRdb independently ran MiXCR on the reads; one entry per CDR3 protein. This sample has tens of thousands of distinct CDR3 sequences, with 25% to 30% found just once. Sequencing used PBMCs, obtained after low-dose radiotherapy plus immunotherapy. Receptors originate from a male donor with prostate cancer.

This clonotype was detected many times. V gene TRBV9 combines with J gene TRBJ2-3; no definite D call. This CDR3 spans 12 amino acids. Trimming shortened V by 4 bases and J by 4 bases, and 7 bases separated the two germline ends. CDR1 is SGDLS, CDR2 YYNGEE, per germline. As DNA, the CDR3 is TGTGCCAGCAGCCCGCGCCCAGATACGCAGTATTTT. This sequence encodes CASSPRPDTQYF.

V and J are TRBV3-1 and TRBJ2-7; 7 positions match TRBD2. The trim removed 0 bases at V and 4 bases at J, leaving 6 bases unmatched. The germline V gene has CDR1 LGHDT and CDR2 YNNKEL (reference sequence). There are 15 residues in the CDR3. The CDR3 bases are TGTGCCAGCAGCCAAGAGTCGGGGGGAGGGTACGAGCAGTACTTC. Its translation: CASSQESGGGYEQYF.

This clonotype came up many times. The chain carries TRBV23-1 and TRBJ1-4; D gene uncertain. TRBV23-1 is identified as an open reading frame with a role that is uncertain. The CDR3 runs 15 residues. Trimming stripped 4 bases from V and 3 bases from J, with 12 bases between. Written as DNA, the CDR3 is TGCGCCAGCAGTCCCCATAAGGGAGCTAATGAAAAACTGTTTTTT. Translation gives CASSPHKGANEKLFF.

A word on this clonotype: A far more abundant clone sits one base away, making this likely a read error. The V and J genes are TRBV5-5 and TRBJ2-1; maybe TRBD1 (6 bases). The J call may not be correct, given that the DNA end is closer to TRBJ2-7. CDR1 and CDR2 (germline): SGHKS, YYEKEE (reference sequence). This CDR3 is 11 amino acids long. CDR3 in DNA: TGTGCCAACAACACAGGGTTCGAGCAGTACTTC. It yields the protein CANNTGFEQYF.

This clonotype was recorded many times. The chain recombines TRBV15 with TRBJ2-7; unclear D gene. V was clipped by 0 bases and J by 0 bases, with 9 bases between them. This CDR3 is 15 amino acids long. Germline V gene data show CDR1 as LNHNV and CDR2 as YYDKDF (reference sequence). CDR3 DNA: TGTGCCACCAGCAGAGACCGGCTCGGCTCCTACGAGCAGTACTTC. It is translated as CATSRDRLGSYEQYF.

This clonotype was seen at least ten times. The chain links TRBV5-1 to TRBJ2-5, with 12 nucleotides matching TRBD2. Germline V gene lookup returns CDR1 SGHRS and CDR2 YFSETQ. The CDR3 has 15 amino acids. With V trimmed by 6 bases and J by 5 bases, 8 bases remained unmatched. The CDR3 reads CASNLGTSGWETQYF. The CDR3 DNA follows: TGCGCCAGCAACCTCGGGACTAGCGGGTGGGAGACCCAGTACTTC.

At least ten counts were recorded for this clonotype. The junction shows a germline mismatch at one end, possibly a read error. The chain employs TRBV27 and TRBJ1-6; 7 positions agree with TRBD1. CDR1 MNHEY and CDR2 SMNVEV come from the germline V gene (reference sequence). The CDR3 loop spans 16 amino acids. The CDR3, as DNA: TGTGCCGGCAGTCCAATAACAGGGGTTCGTGGTTCACCCCTCCACTTT. Its translation: CAGSPITGVRGSPLHF.

Points on this clonotype: Given a far larger clone just one base away, this is likely a sequencing read error. V usage is TRBV13 and J usage is TRBJ1-5; 7 bases fit TRBD1. Germline CDR1 is PRHDT and CDR2 is FYEKMQ (reference sequence). The CDR3 covers 15 residues. Trimming at V came to 5 bases and at J to 3 bases, leaving 7 bases not matched to a gene. The CDR3 DNA is TGTGCCAGCAGCACGTCGACAGGGAACAATCAGCCCCAGCATTTT. It is translated as CASSTSTGNNQPQHF.

The rearrangement links TRBV25-1 to TRBJ2-2, with unresolved D. CDR1 and CDR2 from the germline V gene are MGHDK and SYGVNS. V was shortened by 6 bases and J by 7 bases, with 6 bases between the two germline ends. This CDR3 is built from 11 residues. The CDR3 DNA reads as TGTGCCAGCAGACAAGTCGGGGAGCTGTTTTTT. Residues: CASRQVGELFF.

The chain links TRBV6-2 or TRBV6-3 to TRBJ2-2; TRBD2 agrees at 7 bases. In germline, CDR1 is MNHEY, CDR2 SVGEGT. The CDR3 totals 15 residues. Trimming took 6 bases from V and 7 from J; bases not matched to a gene: 11. In DNA form, the CDR3 reads TGTGCCAGCAGCAGTTCGTTGACTAGCCGCGGGGAGCTGTTTTTT. It codes for CASSSSLTSRGELFF.

Worth noting for this clonotype: A much larger clone lies one base from this, so it may be a read error. Without the conserved terminal phenylalanine or tryptophan, this CDR3 likely stems from a read error. This chain uses TRBV6-8 with TRBJ2-1, with 9 positions matching TRBD2. The CDR3 covers 16 residues. Germline lookup yields CDR1 MNHGY and CDR2 SAAAGT. J was trimmed by 0 bases and V by 0 bases; bases with no gene match: 0. The CDR3 is CASSYSSGSSYNEQFY. CDR3 nucleotide sequence: TGTGCCAGCAGTTACTCTAGCGGGAGCTCCTACAATGAGCAGTTCTAC.

This clonotype has a count of ten or more. The V call is TRBV9, the J call TRBJ1-6; tentatively, D is TRBD1 (5 bases). Trimming stripped 0 bases from V and 5 bases from J, with 9 bases between. The CDR3 length is 15 residues. Germline assignment: CDR1 SGDLS and CDR2 YYNGEE. The CDR3 loop is CASSVEGQNNSPLHF. CDR3 in DNA: TGTGCCAGCAGCGTAGAGGGGCAGAATAATTCACCCCTCCACTTT.

This clonotype was counted only a few times. A far larger clone is off by one base, so a read error is likely. The V gene is TRBV6-2 or TRBV6-3, the J gene TRBJ2-1; 8 positions agree with TRBD2. Germline trimming cut 4 bases from V and 10 bases from J; bases unmatched to any gene: 12. Germline V gene sequence: CDR1 MNHEY, CDR2 SVGEGT. CDR3 length: 15 residues. In DNA, the CDR3 is TGTGCCAGCAGTTTCCACATAAGCGGGGGTGGCGAGCAGTTCTTC. This gives the protein CASSFHISGGGEQFF.

As for this clonotype: This likely stems from a read error, as it lies one base from a far larger clone. The chain carries TRBV7-6 and TRBJ2-6; perhaps TRBD1 as D (5 bases). Germline V gene sequence: CDR1 SGHVS, CDR2 FNYEAQ. This CDR3 region has 14 residues. This CDR3 reads CASSTRVGANVQTF. Here the CDR3 DNA reads TGTGCCAGCAGCACCAGGGTAGGGGCCAACGTCCAGACTTTC.

In the case of this clonotype: This likely stems from a read error, as it lies one base from a far larger clone. The conserved final phenylalanine or tryptophan is absent from the CDR3, which likely points to a read error. The V call is TRBV6-8, the J call TRBJ2-7; 7 nucleotides line up with TRBD2. The junction had 15 bases not matched to a gene; V was cut back by 10 bases and J by 6 bases. The CDR3 spans 14 residues. Germline values: CDR1 MNHGY, CDR2 SAAAGT. CDR3 in DNA: TGTGCCACCATGGTTCGGACTAGAGCTAGCGAGCAGTACTCC. It specifies CATMVRTRASEQYS.

This clonotype was found many times. The CDR3 nucleotides read TGTGCCAGCAGGACTAAGCTGAGGAACACCGGGGAGCTGTTTTTT. As protein: CASRTKLRNTGELFF. The V and J genes are TRBV2 and TRBJ2-2; TRBD2 is a possible D gene (5 bases). The CDR3 length is 15 residues. V was clipped by 6 bases and J by 1 base, with 12 bases between them. The germline V gene has CDR1 SNHLY and CDR2 FYNNEI.

This clonotype has at least ten counts. The J gene is TRBJ2-2, the V gene TRBV10-3, with 10 bases aligning to TRBD1. V lost 6 bases to trimming and J lost 2 bases; unmatched junction nucleotides: 6. The CDR3 is 16 amino acids. Germline assignment: CDR1 ENHRY and CDR2 SYGVKD. CDR3 DNA sequence: TGTGCCATCAGACCGGACAGGGGGATTAACACCGGGGAGCTGTTTTTT. The encoded protein is CAIRPDRGINTGELFF.

A remark on this clonotype: With only one base between it and a far larger clone, this is likely a read error. The chain couples TRBV6-1 to TRBJ2-1, with TRBD1 identical over 8 bases. CDR1 is MNHNS and CDR2 is SASEGT in the germline V gene. CDR3 length equals 15 residues. V lost 4 bases to trimming and J lost 10 bases; unmatched junction nucleotides: 12. CDR3 nucleotide sequence: TGTGCCAGCAGTGGAGCGACAGGGGCCCTCTACGAGCAGTTCTTC. It encodes CASSGATGALYEQFF.

At least ten counts were recorded for this clonotype. The V call is TRBV3-1, the J call TRBJ1-1, with a tentative D call TRBD1 (5 bases). V was pared by 7 bases and J by 0 bases, with 12 bases between. The germline CDR1 and CDR2 sequences are LGHDT and YNNKEL (reference sequence). The CDR3 contains 14 residues. The CDR3 reads CASTPRGVNTEAFF. Written as DNA, the CDR3 is TGTGCCAGCACCCCGAGGGGCGTGAACACTGAAGCTTTCTTT.

This clonotype has at least ten counts. The chain is built from TRBV5-1 and TRBJ2-6; D is unclear. The V end was cut by 4 bases, the J end by 0 bases, with 11 bases between. This CDR3 is built from 16 residues. The germline V gene has CDR1 SGHRS and CDR2 YFSETQ. CDR3 loop: CASSPQVLSGANVLTF. Written as DNA, the CDR3 is TGCGCCAGCAGCCCGCAGGTTCTCTCTGGGGCCAACGTCCTGACTTTC.

CDR3 coding DNA: TGTGCCAGCAGTAAGACAGTCACTAATGAAAAACTGTTTTTT. Its translation: CASSKTVTNEKLFF. The rearrangement uses TRBV6-2 or TRBV6-3 and TRBJ1-4; D might be TRBD1 (5 bases). The germline V gene has CDR1 MNHEY and CDR2 SVGEGT. The CDR3 contains 14 residues. Trimming removed 5 bases from V and 2 bases from J, with 9 bases in between.

This clonotype showed up many times. The CDR3 sequence: CASSPRTVFTGELFF. The CDR3 DNA reads TGTGCCAGCTCACCACGGACAGTGTTCACCGGGGAGCTGTTTTTT. The V and J genes are TRBV18 and TRBJ2-2; D perhaps matches TRBD1 (6 bases). Germline-derived CDR1 and CDR2 are KGHSH and LQKENI. V lost 1 base, J lost 4 bases, and 10 bases lay in between. This CDR3 is 15 amino acids long. The whole variable domain, remainder taken from reference TRBV18 and TRBJ2-2, is NAGVMQNPRHLVRRRGQEARLRCSPMKGHSHVYWYRQLPEEGLKFMVYLQKENIIDESGMPKERFSAEFPKEGPSILRIQQVVRGDSAAYFCASSPRTVFTGELFFGEGSRLTVL.

By frequency in the sample, this clonotype is medium-sized. The junction and the germline gene differ at one end; a read error may be behind it. J is TRBJ1-2 and V is TRBV5-1; D uncertain. This CDR3 is built from 12 residues. Germline CDR1 is SGHRS and CDR2 is YFSETQ. This CDR3 reads CASSFSYHGYTF. The CDR3 coding sequence is TGTGCCAGCAGCTTTTCGTATCATGGCTACACCTTC.

This clonotype has more than one count but fewer than ten. The chain links TRBV5-1 to TRBJ2-2; 8 bases are shared with TRBD2. Germline V gives CDR1 SGHRS, CDR2 YFSETQ. The CDR3 covers 14 residues. V lost 5 bases to trimming and J lost 2 bases; unmatched junction nucleotides: 2. CDR3 region: CASRSGSNTGELFF. Written as DNA, the CDR3 is TGCGCCAGCAGGAGCGGGAGCAACACCGGGGAGCTGTTTTTT. The whole variable domain, remainder taken from reference TRBV5-1 and TRBJ2-2, is KAGVTQTPRYLIKTRGQQVTLSCSPISGHRSVSWYQQTPGQGLQFLFEYFSETQRNKGNFPGRFSGRQFSNSRSEMNVSTLELGDSALYLCASRSGSNTGELFFGEGSRLTVL.

The rearrangement links TRBV6-2 or TRBV6-3 to TRBJ2-2; no firm D call. The CDR3 length is 15 residues. The V and J ends lost 0 bases and 5 bases respectively, with 10 bases between them. Looked up from germline, CDR1 is MNHEY and CDR2 is SVGEGT. CDR3 protein: CASSYSVRWTGELFF. CDR3 DNA sequence: TGTGCCAGCAGTTACTCTGTACGCTGGACCGGGGAGCTGTTTTTT.

In this sample, this clonotype turned up many times. The V call is TRBV28, the J call TRBJ2-2, with D perhaps being TRBD1 or TRBD2 (5 bases each). CDR1 is MDHEN, CDR2 SYDVKM, per germline. The CDR3 loop spans 14 amino acids. V was pared by 8 bases and J by 0 bases, with 10 bases between. CDR3 nucleotide sequence: TGTGCCAGCCAAGGGACGACGAACACCGGGGAGCTGTTTTTT. This codes for CASQGTTNTGELFF.

The sample holds many counts of this clonotype. CDR3 bases: TGTGCCAGCAGCTACGGACAGGGTTGGGATGAGCAGTTCTTC. As protein: CASSYGQGWDEQFF. V and J are TRBV11-1 and TRBJ2-1, with 8 positions matching TRBD1. Losses at the gene ends were 4 bases for V and 8 bases for J; bases not matched to a gene: 7. Germline V gene lookup returns CDR1 SGHAT and CDR2 FQDESV (reference sequence). This CDR3 spans 14 amino acids.

Ten or more counts support this clonotype. The V and J genes are TRBV7-8 and TRBJ1-6; D not certain. This CDR3 has 15 amino acids. Trimming removed 4 bases at V and 4 bases at J, with 11 bases between. The germline gives CDR1 SGHVS, CDR2 FQNEAQ. CDR3 loop: CASSSGRLYNSPLHF. The CDR3 DNA reads TGTGCCAGCAGCTCAGGACGGCTTTATAATTCACCCCTCCACTTT.